This T cell receptor (beta chain) was observed in a study of regulatory T cells in long-lasting Graves disease. Construction of TCR beta libraries relied on iRepertoire HTBI primers and on Arm-PCR targeting CDR3 regions. Each CDR3 protein is one row after TCRdb ran MiXCR on the multiplex PCR reads. This sample yields about 540,000 distinct CDR3 sequences, of which about 14% are seen a single time; about 10% belongs to the top ten. Time point in this sample: newly diagnosed GD, antithyroid drugs for less than 3 months. After RNA was extracted from PBMCs, the TCR library was made from it. The same data also contributed to another study, on T cells in Graves' hyperthyroidism and ophthalmopathy.

This clonotype was obtained from a man between 25 and 39 years old with Graves disease. Sequencing was performed on peripheral blood mononuclear cells (PBMCs), taken at new diagnosis, from a patient treated with antithyroid drugs.

As DNA, the CDR3 is TGCGCCAGCAGCCAGCCGACAGGGGGCCGGAACACCATATATTTT. It codes for CASSQPTGGRNTIYF. The chain carries TRBV4-1 and TRBJ1-3; 10 nucleotides agree with TRBD1. V trimming: 3 bases; J trimming: 7 bases; junction bases outside the gene matches: 6. CDR1 and CDR2 from the germline V gene are MGHRA and YSYEKL. This CDR3 comprises 15 residues.